The source of this TCR beta chain is a study of CD8+ T cells in alopecia areata listed by TCRdb under 2018. Broadly, across the study: Treated patients were enrolled in an open-label pilot trial of oral tofacitinib at 5 to 10 mg twice daily for moderate-to-severe alopecia areata. Patients received tofacitinib for 6 to 18 months and were then followed off drug for 6 months to check for delayed response and recurrence. For the treated patients, the SALT score, which quantifies what percentage of scalp surface area is affected, served as the measure of disease severity. In both human patients and the C3H/HeJ mouse model, the study applied high-throughput TCRbeta sequencing to look at T cell clonal expansion in alopecia areata. Human TCRbeta sequencing covered scalp tissue and sorted CD4+ and CD8+ peripheral blood T cells from patchy and totalis/universalis alopecia areata patients and healthy controls. Patients on tofacitinib were biopsied at baseline and after 4 and 24 weeks of treatment, and several of the patients also had a later scalp biopsy. Scalp clonality was compared among normal scalp (n=4), patchy alopecia areata scalp (n=8), and alopecia totalis/universalis scalp (n=8). RNA was extracted with the PAXgene miRNA kit for fixed scalp, the miRNeasy kit for PBMCs, and the RNeasy kit for mouse skin. TCRbeta CDR3 regions were amplified by immunoSEQ multiplex PCR using 35 Vbeta forward and 13 Jbeta reverse primers.

Including cysteine and phenylalanine, the CDR3 has 15 amino acids. The read is trimmed to its CDR3 DNA, 45 bases read in frame from base 1. CDR1 is given as SNHLY and CDR2 as FYNNEI, both from the germline V gene. V is pared back by 4 bases and J by 3 bases, with 14 bases lying between the germline termini. The sample's treatment or condition label, in plain terms: oral pan-JAK inhibitor, 5-10 mg twice daily. Lesional scalp punch biopsies and peripheral blood were obtained from alopecia areata patients. After PBMCs were isolated by density centrifugation and stained for CD3, CD4 and CD8, a FACSAria was used to sort CD4+ and CD8+ T cells. Study-level results and caveats: During tofacitinib treatment, many expanded lesional clones stuck around in both scalp and blood, and this persistence may partly explain why relapse happens after treatment is stopped. Scalp TCR repertoire analysis is complicated because resident alphabeta T cells in normal human skin are also sequenced, whereas mouse skin is dominated by gammadelta T cells. Shared TCR sequences between patients were less evident than in mice, which may be partly attributable to HLA diversity in the patient population. Because the treated cohort was small and included a single nonresponder, larger studies are needed to assess links between baseline CD8+ expansion and response. With tofacitinib, both scalp clonality and the number of expanded CD8+ clones among the top 100 scalp clones went down significantly. Compared with normal scalp, lesional scalp had higher clonality and more expanded CD8+ clones, particularly in alopecia totalis/universalis, a pattern that suggests antigenic drive.

Library method: the immunoSEQ multiplex PCR assay. RNA was extracted from all samples and reverse transcribed into cDNA, which served as template for TCR sequencing. First-strand cDNA was synthesized using SuperScript III with a 2:1 mix of oligo-dT and random hexamers. A synthetic immune receptor repertoire was used to assess amplification bias, and residual bias was removed computationally. In the authors' own workflow: Raw reads were preprocessed for error removal, and CDR3 was defined according to IMGT conventions as running from the conserved cysteine to phenylalanine. Clonality was computed as 1 minus the Shannon entropy, with the entropy normalized by log2 of the number of productive unique TCRs. Whether each scalp clone was CD4 or CD8 was inferred by checking scalp TCRbeta sequences against the CD4 and CD8 repertoires from sorted blood. TCRdb retrieved this table from immuneACCESS and kept in-frame rearrangements only. Not all clones are present; in checked studies, unresolved V genes account for under half, and no reason is known for the remainder. V and J calls and clone size are as listed in that table; D and trimming were resolved from the DNA. Recorded for this sample are some 170,000 clones; about three fifths of them occurred a single time. In total, the top ten clones hold 16% of the sample.

This clone was counted only a few times. It has no known antigen specificity. Base qualities are not provided; no much larger clone lies one nucleotide away. The sequence was obtained from a human donor with alopecia areata. The chain uses TRBV2 and TRBJ2-3; a weak D assignment points to TRBD1 (6 bases agree). The specimen comprised CD4+ T cells sorted from blood, sampled at approximately week 60, from a patient treated with tofacitinib. The nucleotides read TGTGCCAGCAGTGCATTGGGACAACTGACAGATACGCAGTATTTT. Its amino acids are CASSALGQLTDTQYF.